The present TCR beta chain was sequenced within a study of blood T cell repertoires in COVID-19. CDR1 and CDR2 from the germline V gene are KGHDR and SFDVKD. The CDR3 loop spans 15 amino acids. Trimming removed 7 bases from V and 4 bases from J; junction bases left unmatched: 8. Repertoires were generated with immunoSEQ multiplex PCR, while TCRdb's copy carries only in-frame clones and drops some. Counted here are fewer than 500,000 clones, around 90% occurring once; the ten biggest clones make up 0.8% to 0.9%. The specimen sequenced was peripheral blood. The source of this sequence is a man younger than 35 with COVID-19, enrolled during active disease. The J gene is TRBJ2-3, the V gene TRBV24-1; 9 bases line up with TRBD2. The CDR3 loop is CATRAGAGGPDTQYF. CDR3 in DNA: TGTGCCACCAGGGCTGGGGCGGGAGGGCCAGATACGCAGTATTTT.